This T cell receptor (beta chain) appears in the sequencing data of a study of Ad26.COV2.S vaccination and SARS-CoV-2 variants. Overall study: Enrollment placed the donor in the COV1001 Ad26.COV2.S trial arm. Study-wide points: Post-vaccination spike-specific CD8+ and CD4+ T cell responses reportedly had substantial breadth. Spike-specific TCR breadth was greater in vaccine than placebo recipients. Similar non-spike TCR breadth was seen in vaccine and placebo recipients.

Treatment indicated: about 20 received Ad26.COV2.S at low or high dose, single or two shots; 5 received placebo; per-sample allocation not given. It was on day 63 after the first vaccine or placebo injection that samples were taken. With regard to this clone: The antigen remains undetermined.

The V gene end was trimmed by 2 bases and the J gene end by 8 bases; junction bases not matched to a gene: 6. The CDR3 is 15 residues long. Per germline, CDR1 MNHNS and CDR2 SASEGT. Libraries were prepared by immunoSEQ multiplex PCR; TCRdb keeps only in-frame clonotypes and omits some of them. The table lists roughly 380,000 clones, 87% of them singletons, with about 3.5% in the top ten. The sequenced sample was peripheral blood, obtained in a trial of Ad26.COV2.S vaccine versus placebo. V is TRBV6-1 and J is TRBJ1-2, with 12 nucleotides matching TRBD1. This clonotype was obtained from a person between 18 and 60 years old who received the Ad26.COV2.S COVID-19 vaccine or a placebo. CDR3 bases: TGTGCCAGCAGTGAAAGGGGACAGGGGGCAGGAGGCTACACCTTC. This translates into CASSERGQGAGGYTF.